Following are 21 T cell receptor beta chains from one sample sequenced in a study of Ad26.COV2.S vaccination and SARS-CoV-2 variants. Treatment given: approximately 18 received Ad26.COV2.S at low or high dose, single or two shots; 5 received placebo; per-sample allocation not given. It was on day 63 after the first vaccine or placebo injection that samples were taken. Here immunoSEQ multiplex PCR was the method, and the copy in TCRdb shows in-frame clones only, minus some. The sample lists a few hundred thousand clones, approximately 90% occurring once. Here the sequenced sample was peripheral blood, taken in a trial of Ad26.COV2.S vaccine versus placebo. These receptors were taken from a person between 18 and 60 years old who received the Ad26.COV2.S COVID-19 vaccine or a placebo.

This chain joins TRBV19 and TRBJ2-1; 14 positions agree with TRBD2. The CDR3 consists of 15 residues. The J segment lost 11 bases and the V segment lost 6 bases, leaving 9 bases of the junction unmatched. CDR1 and CDR2 (germline): LNHDA, SQIVND (reference sequence). CDR3 region: CASRTSGRAEVKQFF. CDR3 sequence (DNA): TGTGCCAGTAGGACTAGCGGGAGGGCCGAGGTAAAGCAGTTCTTC.

The V gene is TRBV7-9, the J gene TRBJ2-5, with 8 nucleotides matching TRBD2. Trimming cost V 7 bases and J 5 bases; bases outside gene matches: 12. The germline CDR1 and CDR2 sequences are SEHNR and FQNEAQ (reference sequence). The CDR3 is made up of 15 amino acids. The CDR3 region is CASNSAGGRGETQYF. CDR3 coding DNA: TGTGCCAGCAACTCCGCGGGGGGCAGAGGGGAGACCCAGTACTTC.

The J gene is TRBJ2-2, the V gene TRBV5-4; D not certain. Germline CDR1 and CDR2: SGHNT and YYREEE (reference sequence). CDR3 length equals 15 residues. Trimming left V 2 bases short and J 0 bases short, with 8 bases between. CDR3 nucleotide sequence: TGTGCCAGCAGCTTTTCGAGCGCGAACACCGGGGAGCTGTTTTTT. Translating it yields CASSFSSANTGELFF.

The chain uses TRBV5-8 and TRBJ2-3; no firm D call. Trimming removed 4 bases from V and 3 bases from J, with 15 bases in between. The CDR3 extends over 15 amino acids. Germline V gives CDR1 SGHTS, CDR2 YDEGEE. CDR3 sequence: CASSPWTIQTDTQYF. The CDR3 DNA sequence: TGTGCCAGCAGCCCTTGGACCATTCAAACAGATACGCAGTATTTT.

The CDR3: CASRMTGVWTDTQYF. The DNA of the CDR3 is TGTGCCAGCAGGATGACAGGGGTTTGGACAGATACGCAGTATTTT. The chain has TRBV11-2 and TRBJ2-3, with 8 bases fitting TRBD1. Germline CDR1 and CDR2: SGHAT and FQNNGV. The ends lost 6 bases at V and 3 bases at J; junction bases unmatched: 8. The CDR3 covers 15 residues.

As concerns this clone: The same CDR3 can be traced to other DNA sequences in this sample. The V and J genes are TRBV30 and TRBJ2-7; D ambiguous. Germline V gene data show CDR1 as GTSNPN and CDR2 as SVGIG (reference sequence). With 0 bases removed from V and 4 bases from J, the gap between germline ends came to 7 bases. The CDR3 contains 12 residues. The CDR3 region has the DNA TGTGCCTGGAGTGTAGGGCCGTACGAGCAGTACTTC. Protein: CAWSVGPYEQYF. The full variable domain, with the rest looked up from reference TRBV30 and TRBJ2-7, is SQTIHQWPATLVQPVGSPLSLECTVEGTSNPNLYWYRQAAGRGLQLLFYSVGIGQISSEVPQNLSASRPQDRQFILSSKKLLLSDSGFYLCAWSVGPYEQYFGPGTRLTVT.

This sequence joins TRBV4-1 and TRBJ1-6; no clear D gene. CDR1 is MGHRA and CDR2 is YSYEKL in the germline V gene. Trimming removed 4 bases from V and 9 bases from J, with 13 bases in between. The CDR3 runs to 14 residues. The CDR3 region is CASSLNGPGSPLHF. CDR3 nucleotides: TGCGCCAGCAGCCTCAATGGCCCGGGTTCACCCCTCCACTTT.

V gene TRBV5-1 combines with J gene TRBJ1-1; no clear D. The CDR3 consists of 15 residues. CDR1 and CDR2 (germline): SGHRS, YFSETQ. The V and J ends lost 0 bases and 1 base respectively, with 10 bases between them. The CDR3 DNA sequence: TGCGCCAGCAGCTTGGCCGGAGCTGGGAACACTGAAGCTTTCTTT. This gives the protein CASSLAGAGNTEAFF.

The CDR3 loop is CASSSGTALGDGYTF. CDR3 bases: TGTGCCAGCAGCTCCGGGACCGCCCTTGGGGATGGCTACACCTTC. The genes are TRBV5-4 and TRBJ1-2; tentatively, D is TRBD1 (5 bases). The CDR3 loop spans 15 amino acids. Trimming took off 3 bases at V and 6 bases at J, with 18 bases between the two ends. The germline V gene has CDR1 SGHNT and CDR2 YYREEE (reference sequence).

As DNA, the CDR3 is TGTGCCAGCAGCTTCGTCGTGCATCCGGAGAATGAGCAGTTCTTC. This sequence encodes CASSFVVHPENEQFF. This sequence joins TRBV5-6 and TRBJ2-1, with D hard to call. Germline CDR1 SGHDT, CDR2 YYEEEE. The CDR3 is 15 residues long. Trimming removed 2 bases at V and 7 bases at J, with 16 bases between.

The V gene is TRBV25-1, the J gene TRBJ1-3; D remains unclear. V was clipped by 2 bases and J by 6 bases, with 14 bases between them. CDR3 length: 15 residues. Germline CDR1 reads MGHDK; CDR2 reads SYGVNS. Here the CDR3 DNA reads TGTGCCAGCAGTGAAGGAAACAGTTGGACAAACACCATATATTTT. Protein product: CASSEGNSWTNTIYF.

This clone appeared a few times. The chain couples TRBV28 to TRBJ1-1; D not certain. V shed 6 bases and J shed 0 bases, with 11 bases lying between them. The CDR3 extends over 14 amino acids. Germline V gives CDR1 MDHEN, CDR2 SYDVKM. The CDR3 region is CASSPPRLNTEAFF. The CDR3 DNA sequence: TGTGCCAGCAGCCCCCCCAGGCTGAACACTGAAGCTTTCTTT. Drawing the rest from reference TRBV28 and TRBJ1-1, the complete variable domain is DVKVTQSSRYLVKRTGEKVFLECVQDMDHENMFWYRQDPGLGLRLIYFSYDVKMKEKGDIPEGYSVSREKKERFSLILESASTNQTSMYLCASSPPRLNTEAFFGQGTRLTVV.

The genes are TRBV28 and TRBJ2-4; 8 nucleotides align to TRBD1. V dropped 3 bases and J dropped 8; count of bases not matched to a gene: 3. The CDR3 consists of 13 residues. Germline assignment: CDR1 MDHEN and CDR2 SYDVKM. CDR3 residues: CASSLGRGHIQYF. Written as DNA, the CDR3 is TGTGCCAGCAGTTTGGGCAGGGGGCACATTCAGTACTTC. The full variable domain, with the rest looked up from reference TRBV28 and TRBJ2-4, is DVKVTQSSRYLVKRTGEKVFLECVQDMDHENMFWYRQDPGLGLRLIYFSYDVKMKEKGDIPEGYSVSREKKERFSLILESASTNQTSMYLCASSLGRGHIQYFGAGTRLSVL.

This clone was detected a few times. The chain employs TRBV6-2 or TRBV6-3 and TRBJ2-1; 7 bases agree with TRBD1. With 6 bases clipped from V and 5 bases from J, the junction kept 13 bases outside the gene matches. Germline values: CDR1 MNHEY, CDR2 SVGEGT. This CDR3 has 16 residues. The CDR3 here is CASSRGQPLNHNEQFF. DNA for the CDR3: TGTGCCAGCAGCCGGGGACAGCCCCTCAATCACAATGAGCAGTTCTTC.

This chain joins TRBV5-6 and TRBJ2-7; D is unresolved. CDR1 SGHDT and CDR2 YYEEEE come from the germline V gene. CDR3 length: 12 residues. Deletions cut 0 bases from V and 2 bases from J, with 3 bases between. CDR3 in DNA: TGTGCCAGCAGCTTGGTCCCCTACGAGCAGTACTTC. Amino acids: CASSLVPYEQYF. Supplemented by reference TRBV5-6 and TRBJ2-7, the full variable domain reads DAGVTQSPTHLIKTRGQQVTLRCSPKSGHDTVSWYQQALGQGPQFIFQYYEEEERQRGNFPDRFSGHQFPNYSSELNVNALLLGDSALYLCASSLVPYEQYFGPGTRLTVT.

The chain has TRBV9 and TRBJ1-6; weak D call: TRBD1 (5 bases). Germline V gives CDR1 SGDLS, CDR2 YYNGEE. The CDR3 has 16 residues. Trimming removed 0 bases from V and 4 bases from J, with 11 bases in between. The CDR3 spells CASSVGGDLYNSPLHF. The CDR3 bases are TGTGCCAGCAGCGTAGGGGGGGATCTATATAATTCACCCCTCCACTTT.

The CDR3 region is CASSEQGGVGTQYF. The CDR3, as DNA: TGTGCCAGCAGCGAACAGGGGGGGGTTGGGACCCAGTACTTC. The chain joins TRBV11-2 to TRBJ2-5, with a possible D match to TRBD1 (8 bases). Looked up from germline, CDR1 is SGHAT and CDR2 is FQNNGV. The V gene lost 5 bases and the J gene lost 7 bases, with 17 bases spanning the gap. The CDR3 spans 14 residues. Supplemented by reference TRBV11-2 and TRBJ2-5, the full variable domain reads EAGVAQSPRYKIIEKRQSVAFWCNPISGHATLYWYQQILGQGPKLLIQFQNNGVVDDSQLPKDRFSAERLKGVDSTLKIQPAKLEDSAVYLCASSEQGGVGTQYFGPGTRLLVL.

This sequence joins TRBV5-4 and TRBJ2-5; 7 bases are shared with TRBD1. V trimming: 3 bases; J trimming: 4 bases; junction bases outside the gene matches: 9. Germline V gene lookup returns CDR1 SGHNT and CDR2 YYREEE (reference sequence). This CDR3 contains 15 residues. As DNA, the CDR3 is TGTGCCAGCAGCTCGGGGCGGACAGGCGGAGAGACCCAGTACTTC. This gives the protein CASSSGRTGGETQYF.

The chain has TRBV28 and TRBJ2-7; D may be TRBD2 (6 bases). The CDR3 has 13 residues. Germline V gene data show CDR1 as MDHEN and CDR2 as SYDVKM. V lost 6 bases, J lost 6 bases, and 15 bases lay in between. CDR3: CASSREVASEQYF. The CDR3 region has the DNA TGTGCCAGCAGCAGGGAGGTGGCTTCCGAGCAGTACTTC.

The V gene is TRBV9, the J gene TRBJ2-1, with 8 bases matching TRBD2. CDR1 and CDR2 (germline): SGDLS, YYNGEE. J gave up 6 bases and V 4 bases, and 9 bases lay outside the gene matches. The CDR3 runs to 15 residues. CDR3 in amino acids: CASSIHPTSGNEQFF. CDR3 sequence (DNA): TGTGCCAGCAGCATTCACCCCACTAGCGGCAATGAGCAGTTCTTC. Full variable domain (missing parts from reference TRBV9 and TRBJ2-1): DSGVTQTPKHLITATGQRVTLRCSPRSGDLSVYWYQQSLDQGLQFLIQYYNGEERAKGNILERFSAQQFPDLHSELNLSSLELGDSALYFCASSIHPTSGNEQFFGPGTRLTVL.

This chain links TRBV6-6 with TRBJ1-3; tentative D call: TRBD1 (6 bases). Trimming cost V 8 bases and J 0 bases, with 14 bases left between them. The CDR3 has 15 amino acids. The germline CDR1 and CDR2 sequences are MNHNY and SVGAGI (reference sequence). The CDR3 DNA sequence: TGTGCCAGCCACTCGGGGGCGATCTCTGGAAACACCATATATTTT. Encoded protein: CASHSGAISGNTIYF.